One TCR beta chain is described in this entry. Its target is unknown. The sample originates from a study of T cell responses to AZD1222 COVID-19 vaccine. Method: immunoSEQ multiplex PCR; TCRdb's copy keeps in-frame clones and lacks some. The table records some 170,000 clones, around 94% of them present only once. The study, taken as a whole, reports: Possibly, clonal diversity was underestimated; donors were largely white British and included more females. Baseline serology detected seropositivity in only five or six AZD1222 recipients. Researchers took repertoire samples only after the peak T cell response had come. CD4 TCRs associated with vaccination spanned spike, dominating at 160-218 and 743-854.

Trimming took 0 bases from V and 13 from J, leaving 15 bases between them. Germline V CDR1 and CDR2: LGHDT, YNNKEL (reference sequence). The CDR3 is made up of 13 amino acids. The source of this sequence is an adult who received the AZD1222 COVID-19 vaccine. This specimen consisted of peripheral blood, obtained 28 days after the second AZD1222 dose. V usage is TRBV3-1 (or the pseudogene TRBV3-2) and J usage is TRBJ1-2; perhaps TRBD1 as D (5 bases). The CDR3 nucleotides are TGTGCCAGCAGCCAAGATGTCCGAGGGGCCGGCACCTTC. Translating it yields CASSQDVRGAGTF.